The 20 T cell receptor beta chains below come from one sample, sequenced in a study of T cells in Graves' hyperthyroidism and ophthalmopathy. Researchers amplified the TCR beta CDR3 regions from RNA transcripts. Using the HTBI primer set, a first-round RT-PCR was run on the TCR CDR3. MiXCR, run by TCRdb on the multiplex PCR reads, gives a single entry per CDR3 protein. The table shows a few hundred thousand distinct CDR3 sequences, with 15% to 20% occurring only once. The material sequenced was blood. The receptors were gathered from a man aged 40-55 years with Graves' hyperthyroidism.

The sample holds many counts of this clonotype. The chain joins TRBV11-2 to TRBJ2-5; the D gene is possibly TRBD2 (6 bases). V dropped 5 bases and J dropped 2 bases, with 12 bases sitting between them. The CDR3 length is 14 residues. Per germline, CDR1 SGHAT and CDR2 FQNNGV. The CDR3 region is CASSAGTSQETQYF. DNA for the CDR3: TGTGCCAGCAGCGCAGGGACTTCTCAAGAGACCCAGTACTTC.

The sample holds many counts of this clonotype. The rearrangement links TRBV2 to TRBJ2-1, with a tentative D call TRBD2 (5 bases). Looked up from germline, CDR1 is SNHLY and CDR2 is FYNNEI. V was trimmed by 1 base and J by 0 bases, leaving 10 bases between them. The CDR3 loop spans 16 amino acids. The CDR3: CASSEGTGSSYNEQFF. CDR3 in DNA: TGTGCCAGCAGTGAAGGTACGGGGAGCTCCTACAATGAGCAGTTCTTC.

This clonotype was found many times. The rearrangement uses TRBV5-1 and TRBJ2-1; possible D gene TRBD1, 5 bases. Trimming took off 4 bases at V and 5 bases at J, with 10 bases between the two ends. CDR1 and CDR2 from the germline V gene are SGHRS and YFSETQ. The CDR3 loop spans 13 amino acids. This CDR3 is CASSLLGDNEQFF. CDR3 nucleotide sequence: TGCGCCAGCAGCCTTCTAGGGGACAATGAGCAGTTCTTC.

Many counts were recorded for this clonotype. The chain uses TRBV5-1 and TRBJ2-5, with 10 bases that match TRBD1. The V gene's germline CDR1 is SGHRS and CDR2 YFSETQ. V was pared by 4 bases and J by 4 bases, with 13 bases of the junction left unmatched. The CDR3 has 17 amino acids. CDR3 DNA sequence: TGCGCCAGCAGCCCCTGGGGACAGGGGTCCAGGGGAGAGACCCAGTACTTC. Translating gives CASSPWGQGSRGETQYF.

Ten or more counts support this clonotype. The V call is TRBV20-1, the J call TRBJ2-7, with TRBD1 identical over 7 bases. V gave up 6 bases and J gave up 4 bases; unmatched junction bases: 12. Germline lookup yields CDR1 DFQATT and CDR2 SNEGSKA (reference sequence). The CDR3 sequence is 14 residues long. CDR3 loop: CSARPRGGKYEQYF. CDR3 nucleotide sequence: TGCAGTGCCCGTCCCCGAGGGGGCAAATACGAGCAGTACTTC.

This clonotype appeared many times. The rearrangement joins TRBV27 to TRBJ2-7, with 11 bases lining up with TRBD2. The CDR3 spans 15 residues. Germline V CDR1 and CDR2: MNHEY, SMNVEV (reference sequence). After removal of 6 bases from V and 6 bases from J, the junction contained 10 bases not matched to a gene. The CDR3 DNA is TGTGCCAGCAGGGACACTAGCGGGGGCCGGCGCGAGCAGTACTTC. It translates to CASRDTSGGRREQYF.

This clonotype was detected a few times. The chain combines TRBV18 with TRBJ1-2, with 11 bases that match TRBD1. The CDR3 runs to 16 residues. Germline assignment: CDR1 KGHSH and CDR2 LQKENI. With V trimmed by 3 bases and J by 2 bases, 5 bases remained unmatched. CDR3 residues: CASSPDRGQGNYGYTF. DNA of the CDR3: TGTGCCAGCTCACCGGACAGGGGGCAAGGAAACTATGGCTACACCTTC. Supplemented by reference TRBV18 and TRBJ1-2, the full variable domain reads NAGVMQNPRHLVRRRGQEARLRCSPMKGHSHVYWYRQLPEEGLKFMVYLQKENIIDESGMPKERFSAEFPKEGPSILRIQQVVRGDSAAYFCASSPDRGQGNYGYTFGSGTRLTVV.

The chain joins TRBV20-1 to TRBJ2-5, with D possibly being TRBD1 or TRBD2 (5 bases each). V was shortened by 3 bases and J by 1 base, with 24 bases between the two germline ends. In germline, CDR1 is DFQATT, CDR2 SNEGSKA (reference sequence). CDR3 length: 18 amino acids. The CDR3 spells CSASRGTGGTALQETQYF. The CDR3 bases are TGCAGTGCTAGTAGGGGTACTGGAGGAACGGCCCTCCAAGAGACCCAGTACTTC.

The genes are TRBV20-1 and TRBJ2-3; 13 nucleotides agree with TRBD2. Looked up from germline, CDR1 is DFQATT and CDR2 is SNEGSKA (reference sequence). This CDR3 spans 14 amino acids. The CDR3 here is CRTGTSGVTDTQYF. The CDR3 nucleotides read TGCAGAACCGGGACTAGCGGGGTCACAGATACGCAGTATTTT.

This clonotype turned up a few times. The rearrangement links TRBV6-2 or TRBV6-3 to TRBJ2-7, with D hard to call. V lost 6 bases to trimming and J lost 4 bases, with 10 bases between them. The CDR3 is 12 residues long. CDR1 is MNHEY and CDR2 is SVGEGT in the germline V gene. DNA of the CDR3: TGTGCCAGCAGCCTCCTACCTTACGAGCAGTACTTC. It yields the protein CASSLLPYEQYF.

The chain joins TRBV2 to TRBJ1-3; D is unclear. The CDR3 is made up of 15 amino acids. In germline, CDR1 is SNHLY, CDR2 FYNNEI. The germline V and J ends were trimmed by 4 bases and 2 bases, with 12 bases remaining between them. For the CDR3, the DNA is TGTGCCAGCAGTGCGGTTAGAGGGACTGGAAACACCATATATTTT. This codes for CASSAVRGTGNTIYF.

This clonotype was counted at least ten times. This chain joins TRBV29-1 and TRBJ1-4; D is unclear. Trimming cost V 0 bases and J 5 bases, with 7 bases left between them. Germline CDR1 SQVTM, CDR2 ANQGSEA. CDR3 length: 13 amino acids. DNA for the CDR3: TGCAGCGTTGAAGACCCCGGGAATGAAAAACTGTTTTTT. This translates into CSVEDPGNEKLFF.

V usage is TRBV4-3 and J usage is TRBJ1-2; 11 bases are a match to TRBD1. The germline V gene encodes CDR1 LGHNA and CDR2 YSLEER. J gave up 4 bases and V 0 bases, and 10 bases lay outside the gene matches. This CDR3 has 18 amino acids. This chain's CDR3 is CASSQDIGQGALTYGYTF. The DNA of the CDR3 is TGCGCCAGCAGCCAAGATATAGGACAGGGGGCCCTAACCTATGGCTACACCTTC.

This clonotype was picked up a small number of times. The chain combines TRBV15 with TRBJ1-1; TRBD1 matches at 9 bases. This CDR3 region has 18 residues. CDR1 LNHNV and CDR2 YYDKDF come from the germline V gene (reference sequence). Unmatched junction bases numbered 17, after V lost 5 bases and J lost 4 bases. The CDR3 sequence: CATSGGQGSLFLGTEAFF. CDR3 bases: TGTGCCACCAGCGGTGGACAGGGGAGTTTGTTTTTGGGCACTGAAGCTTTCTTT. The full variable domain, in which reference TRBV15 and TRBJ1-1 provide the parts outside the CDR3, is DAMVIQNPRYQVTQFGKPVTLSCSQTLNHNVMYWYQQKSSQAPKLLFHYYDKDFNNEADTPDNFQSRRPNTSFCFLDIRSPGLGDTAMYLCATSGGQGSLFLGTEAFFGQGTRLTVV.

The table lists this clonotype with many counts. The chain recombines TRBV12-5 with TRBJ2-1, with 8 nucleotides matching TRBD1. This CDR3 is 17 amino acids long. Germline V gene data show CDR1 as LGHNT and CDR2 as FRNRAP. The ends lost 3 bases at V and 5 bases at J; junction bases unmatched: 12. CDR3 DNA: TGTGCTAGTGGTTTCGCCGCCGACAGGGGAATTAACAATGAGCAGTTCTTC. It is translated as CASGFAADRGINNEQFF. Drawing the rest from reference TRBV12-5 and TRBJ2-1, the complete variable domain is DARVTQTPRHKVTEMGQEVTMRCQPILGHNTVFWYRQTMMQGLELLAYFRNRAPLDDSGMPKDRFSAEMPDATLATLKIQPSEPRDSAVYFCASGFAADRGINNEQFFGPGTRLTVL.

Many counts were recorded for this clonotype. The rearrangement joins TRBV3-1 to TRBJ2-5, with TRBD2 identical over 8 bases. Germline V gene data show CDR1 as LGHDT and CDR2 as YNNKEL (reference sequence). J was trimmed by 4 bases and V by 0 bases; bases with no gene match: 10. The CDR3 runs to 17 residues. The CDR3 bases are TGTGCCAGCAGCCAAGACGAGCGGGGGCCTGGGGGAGAGACCCAGTACTTC. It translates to CASSQDERGPGGETQYF.

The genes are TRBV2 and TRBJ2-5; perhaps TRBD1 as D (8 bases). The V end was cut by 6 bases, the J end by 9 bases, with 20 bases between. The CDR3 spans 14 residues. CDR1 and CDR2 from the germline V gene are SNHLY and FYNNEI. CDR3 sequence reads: CASRGGTGNYPQYF. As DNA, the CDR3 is TGTGCCAGCAGGGGGGGGACAGGCAACTACCCCCAGTACTTC.

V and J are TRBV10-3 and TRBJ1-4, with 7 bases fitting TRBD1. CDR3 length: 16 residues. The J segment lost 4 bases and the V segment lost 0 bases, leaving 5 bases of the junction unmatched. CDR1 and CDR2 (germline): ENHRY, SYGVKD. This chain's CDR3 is CAISESGGQNNEKLFF. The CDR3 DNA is TGTGCCATCAGTGAGTCCGGGGGACAGAATAATGAAAAACTGTTTTTT.

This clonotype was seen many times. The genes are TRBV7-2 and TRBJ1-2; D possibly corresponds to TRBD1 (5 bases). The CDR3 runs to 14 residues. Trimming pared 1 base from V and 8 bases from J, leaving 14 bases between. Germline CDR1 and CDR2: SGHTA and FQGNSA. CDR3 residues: CASSLGQGSGGYTF. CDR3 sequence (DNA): TGTGCCAGCAGCTTAGGGCAGGGATCTGGCGGCTACACCTTC.

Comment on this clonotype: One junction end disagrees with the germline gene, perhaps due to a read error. The CDR3 region has the DNA TGTGCCAGCAGCCTAGGGGGGGACTCTGGGGCCAACGTCCTGACTTTC. It specifies CASSLGGDSGANVLTF. The rearrangement links TRBV13 to TRBJ2-6, with a tentative D call TRBD2 (7 bases). This CDR3 comprises 16 residues. Germline CDR1 is PRHDT and CDR2 is FYEKMQ (reference sequence).